The rows below give T cell receptor beta chains drawn from one sample of a study of blood T cell repertoires in COVID-19. Assay: immunoSEQ multiplex PCR; the TCRdb copy retains only in-frame clones and omits some. Among about 190,000 clones, 70% to 90% were seen once, and the ten largest hold roughly a fifth. Sequenced material: peripheral blood. The receptors stem from a man in his fifties or sixties with active or convalescent COVID-19. Each CDR3 is given with its conserved first and last residue. Fields, in order: clone size, V gene, D gene, J gene, CDR3 DNA, CDR3 protein. D genes are given only for firm matches. Only part of the rows carry a size: once, few, many, or a class if the clone is expanded.

size: once
V: TRBV9
D: TRBD1
J: TRBJ2-7
DNA: TGTGCCAGCAGCGCAACGACCGGGACAGGGGGCTACGAGCAGTACTTC
CDR3: CASSATTGTGGYEQYF

size: .
V: TRBV6-5
D: TRBD1
J: TRBJ1-6
DNA: TGTGCCAGCAGTCCTCGGACAGGGAGTAATTCACCCCTCCACTTT
CDR3: CASSPRTGSNSPLHF

size: once
V: TRBV3-1/TRBV3-2
D: .
J: TRBJ2-3
DNA: TGTGCCAGCAGCCCTTTACTAGGGAGCACAGATACGCAGTATTTT
CDR3: CASSPLLGSTDTQYF

size: .
V: TRBV5-3
D: .
J: TRBJ1-2
DNA: TGTGCCAGAAGCTTGATTTCGGGTGCCAATGGCTACACCTTC
CDR3: CARSLISGANGYTF

size: .
V: TRBV3-1/TRBV3-2
D: TRBD2
J: TRBJ2-1
DNA: TGTGCCAGCAGCCATGGGACTAGCGGGTATGGAGGGTACAATGAGCAGTTCTTC
CDR3: CASSHGTSGYGGYNEQFF

size: few
V: TRBV6-5
D: TRBD1
J: TRBJ1-6
DNA: TGTGCCAGCAGAACAGGGGTTTCACCCCTCCACTTT
CDR3: CASRTGVSPLHF

size: few
V: TRBV7-9
D: TRBD1
J: TRBJ1-1
DNA: TGTGCCAGCAGCTTTGACAGGGGAAACACTGAAGCTTTCTTT
CDR3: CASSFDRGNTEAFF

size: .
V: TRBV5-4
D: .
J: TRBJ1-2
DNA: TGTGCCAGCCGGCGGGACGGACGCCAGGGAGATGGCTACACCTTC
CDR3: CASRRDGRQGDGYTF

size: few
V: TRBV9
D: .
J: TRBJ1-2
DNA: TGTGCCAGCAGCCTAACAGATAACTATGGCTACACCTTC
CDR3: CASSLTDNYGYTF

size: .
V: TRBV4-2
D: .
J: TRBJ1-2
DNA: TGTGCCAGCAGCCAAGATAGAGAATATGGCTACACCTTC
CDR3: CASSQDREYGYTF

size: .
V: TRBV12-5
D: .
J: TRBJ1-1
DNA: TGTGCTAGTGGTTTGGTACCACTCACAGTTGAAGCTTTCTTT
CDR3: CASGLVPLTVEAFF